The 15 T cell receptor beta chains below were found in one sample sequenced in a study of T-cell reconstitution after alpha-beta-depleted transplantation in children. As it was prepared, the TCRbeta library received unique molecular identifiers. TCRdb re-derived calls from the PCR reads in MiXCR, one entry per CDR3 protein. The sample has some 550,000 distinct CDR3 sequences, approximately 20% seen once. The input for sequencing was PBMCs from the stem cell graft donor, taken from the stem cell graft. The receptors here all came from a human donor who donated a stem cell graft to a child with acute lymphoblastic leukemia.

The rearrangement links TRBV4-1 to TRBJ1-2, with TRBD1 identical over 7 bases. Germline CDR1 is MGHRA and CDR2 is YSYEKL. The CDR3 is 19 amino acids. The junction had 21 bases not matched to a gene; V was cut back by 0 bases and J by 8 bases. This CDR3 reads CASSQDSPDRLEFPWGYTF. The DNA of the CDR3 is TGCGCCAGCAGCCAAGATAGCCCGGACAGGCTGGAATTCCCGTGGGGCTACACCTTC.

CDR3 bases: TGTGCCATCAGTGATAGTGGCCTCCCTGAAGCTTTCTTT. Translating it yields CAISDSGLPEAFF. The chain has TRBV10-3 and TRBJ1-1; D is unclear. Trimming removed 3 bases from V and 6 bases from J, with 11 bases in between. The CDR3 totals 13 residues. Germline CDR1 and CDR2: ENHRY and SYGVKD.

The J gene is TRBJ2-1, the V gene TRBV21-1; the listed D gene, TRBD1, was not tested against the DNA. TRBV21-1 is listed as a pseudogene. This CDR3 has 19 residues. The CDR3 DNA follows: TGTGCCAGCAGCTCCCCCATCCAGAGGTCTCCGACTTTTGACAATGAGCAGTTCTTC. Residues: CASSSPIQRSPTFDNEQFF.

This chain joins TRBV9 and TRBJ2-4; D is perhaps TRBD1 (5 bases). Trimming pared 3 bases from V and 0 bases from J, leaving 16 bases between. The germline V gene encodes CDR1 SGDLS and CDR2 YYNGEE. The CDR3 extends over 17 amino acids. CDR3 protein: CASSAAPGPLAKNIQYF. CDR3 DNA: TGTGCCAGCAGCGCAGCCCCAGGGCCTCTAGCCAAAAACATTCAGTACTTC.

In its sample, this clonotype was seen a few times. The V gene is TRBV18, the J gene TRBJ1-1; D is unresolved. V was trimmed by 6 bases and J by 6 bases, leaving 14 bases between them. The CDR3 runs to 13 residues. Germline CDR1 and CDR2: KGHSH and LQKENI. The CDR3 spells CASSLTTPPEAFF. In DNA form, the CDR3 reads TGTGCCAGCTCCCTTACAACTCCGCCTGAAGCTTTCTTT.

This clonotype has only a few counts. CDR3: CASERGRTYEQYF. In DNA, the CDR3 is TGTGCCAGCGAGCGGGGGCGGACCTACGAGCAGTACTTC. The rearrangement links TRBV7-3 to TRBJ2-7; 8 bases map to TRBD2. V dropped 8 bases and J dropped 2; count of bases not matched to a gene: 5. The germline CDR1 and CDR2 sequences are SGHTA and FQGTGA. This CDR3 is built from 13 residues.

This clonotype has only a few counts. CDR3 sequence (DNA): TGCAGTGCCCGGACTAGCGGGAGGCACAAGGTTATCACAGATACGCAGTATTTT. Its protein product is CSARTSGRHKVITDTQYF. V is TRBV20-1 and J is TRBJ2-3; 14 positions agree with TRBD2. The CDR3 extends over 18 amino acids. Losses at the gene ends were 6 bases for V and 2 bases for J; bases not matched to a gene: 13. The germline V gene encodes CDR1 DFQATT and CDR2 SNEGSKA (reference sequence).

This clonotype was seen a few times. The chain carries TRBV5-1 and TRBJ1-1; D gene unclear. V lost 2 bases, J lost 1 base, and 9 bases lay in between. The CDR3 is 14 amino acids. The germline gives CDR1 SGHRS, CDR2 YFSETQ. The CDR3 region has the DNA TGCGCCAGCAGCTTAATGGCGGGGAACACTGAAGCTTTCTTT. This encodes CASSLMAGNTEAFF. Combining the CDR3 with reference TRBV5-1 and TRBJ1-1 gives the whole variable domain KAGVTQTPRYLIKTRGQQVTLSCSPISGHRSVSWYQQTPGQGLQFLFEYFSETQRNKGNFPGRFSGRQFSNSRSEMNVSTLELGDSALYLCASSLMAGNTEAFFGQGTRLTVV.

This rearrangement joins TRBV5-1 to TRBJ1-3; tentative D call: TRBD1 (5 bases). CDR1 SGHRS and CDR2 YFSETQ come from the germline V gene. The CDR3 is 14 residues long. Trimming shortened V by 5 bases and J by 6 bases, and 15 bases separated the two germline ends. As DNA, the CDR3 is TGCGCCAGCAGACCCTTGGAGGGGACAAACACCATATATTTT. Amino acid sequence: CASRPLEGTNTIYF. The variable domain in full, with the rest retrieved from reference TRBV5-1 and TRBJ1-3, is KAGVTQTPRYLIKTRGQQVTLSCSPISGHRSVSWYQQTPGQGLQFLFEYFSETQRNKGNFPGRFSGRQFSNSRSEMNVSTLELGDSALYLCASRPLEGTNTIYFGEGSWLTVV.

The rearrangement uses TRBV12-3 or TRBV12-4 and TRBJ2-3, with D possibly called TRBD1 or TRBD2 (6 bases each). There are 15 residues in the CDR3. Trimming shortened V by 6 bases and J by 3 bases, and 16 bases separated the two germline ends. CDR3 sequence (DNA): TGTGCCAGCAGCCCCACAGGGAGGTCTACAGATACGCAGTATTTT. Translating gives CASSPTGRSTDTQYF.

The genes are TRBV7-8 and TRBJ2-3; no reliable D call. CDR1 is SGHVS, CDR2 FQNEAQ, per germline. The length of the CDR3 is 17 residues. The germline V and J ends were trimmed by 6 bases and 0 bases, with 19 bases remaining between them. CDR3 protein: CASRTPLSATSTDTQYF. DNA of the CDR3: TGTGCCAGCAGGACACCTCTATCAGCGACTAGCACAGATACGCAGTATTTT.

This clonotype was detected only a few times. V is TRBV12-3 or TRBV12-4 and J is TRBJ1-1; D unresolved. The CDR3 consists of 12 residues. V shed 3 bases and J shed 10 bases, with 12 bases lying between them. The DNA for the CDR3 is TGTGCCAGCAGTTTTAATAGGGAGTCAGCTTTCTTT. Protein sequence: CASSFNRESAFF.

The chain's CDR3 is CASRLTSQGGPFF. Written as DNA, the CDR3 is TGTGCCAGCAGGCTTACTAGCCAGGGAGGGCCGTTCTTC. The rearrangement joins TRBV6-5 to TRBJ2-1; 7 positions agree with TRBD2. Germline V CDR1 and CDR2: MNHEY, SVGAGI. Unmatched junction bases numbered 14, after V lost 6 bases and J lost 15 bases. The CDR3 totals 13 residues.

CDR3 amino acids: CASSQDWTTRYTGELFF. The CDR3 DNA reads as TGTGCCAGCAGCCAAGATTGGACAACTAGGTACACCGGGGAGCTGTTTTTT. This rearrangement joins TRBV3-1 to TRBJ2-2; possibly TRBD1 or TRBD2 for D (5 bases each). V lost 0 bases and J lost 3, with 14 bases in between. Germline V gene data show CDR1 as LGHDT and CDR2 as YNNKEL (reference sequence). The CDR3 has 17 amino acids.

This clonotype was detected only a few times. This chain uses TRBV5-1 with TRBJ1-2; the D is unclear. Germline CDR1 SGHRS, CDR2 YFSETQ. This CDR3 is 16 amino acids long. Trimming shortened V by 5 bases and J by 1 base, and 18 bases separated the two germline ends. CDR3 region: CASRNGRENGNYGYTF. The CDR3 region has the DNA TGCGCCAGCAGGAACGGACGGGAGAATGGTAACTATGGCTACACCTTC.